These T cell receptor beta chains were read from a single sample in a study of beta chain bispecific antibodies for T cell cancers. TCRdb analysed the 5' RACE reads with MiXCR anew, one entry per CDR3 protein. This sample yields tens of thousands of distinct CDR3 sequences, of which approximately 2% are seen a single time; under 5.5% belongs to the top ten. Which antigens these TCRs recognize remains unknown. Material: healthy donor T cells cultured with leukemia cells, obtained from a culture containing a bispecific antibody targeting TCR Vbeta12. The receptor set was obtained from a human donor in good health. Some clones in this sample may be carry-over from other donors' samples. Both conserved end residues are part of each CDR3. D genes are given only for firm matches. Clone size appears in some rows only: once, few, many, or a class for an expanded clone.

>TRBJ1-1|TRBV9|TRBD1|many
TGTGCCAGCAGCGTAGTAGGACAGGGGGAAGCTTTCTTT
CASSVVGQGEAFF
>TRBJ2-3|TRBV7-3|TRBD2|many
TGTGCCAGCAGCTTTAGCGGGGGGGGAGATACGCAGTATTTT
CASSFSGGGDTQYF
>TRBJ1-5|TRBV3-1|NA|many
TGTGCCAGCAGCCAACAGGGTTTAATTAATCAGCCCCAGCATTTT
CASSQQGLINQPQHF
>TRBJ2-3|TRBV4-1|TRBD2|many
TGCGCCAGCAGCCAGGATTTTAGCGGGGGTACAGATACGCAGTATTTT
CASSQDFSGGTDTQYF
>TRBJ1-1|TRBV4-1|NA|many
TGCGCCAGCAGCCAGACCCCGGGAGCTATGAACACTGAAGCTTTCTTT
CASSQTPGAMNTEAFF
>TRBJ2-7|TRBV28|TRBD2|many
TGTGCCAGCAGTCTCCCCTCTAGCGGGGGTACCTACGAGCAGTACTTC
CASSLPSSGGTYEQYF
>TRBJ2-2|TRBV5-5|NA|many
TGTGCCAGCAGCTTGGGAGGATCCACCGGGGAGCTGTTTTTT
CASSLGGSTGELFF
>TRBJ1-6|TRBV6-4|NA|many
TGTGCCAGCACCTACAGGGTTCTAAATAATTCACCCCTCCACTTT
CASTYRVLNNSPLHF
>TRBJ2-7|TRBV19|TRBD1|few
TGTGCCAGTAGTCGGGACAGTACCTACGAGCAGTACTTC
CASSRDSTYEQYF
>TRBJ2-5|TRBV4-1|NA|many
TGCGCCAGCAGCCAAGAAAGAGAGACCCAGTACTTC
CASSQERETQYF
>TRBJ2-7|TRBV5-6|NA|many
TGTGCCAGCAGCTTGTGGGGCGCCTCCTACGAGCAGTACTTC
CASSLWGASYEQYF
>TRBJ1-2|TRBV7-9|TRBD1|many
TGTGCCAGCAGCTTAGCGGACAGGGTCATGGCCTTC
CASSLADRVMAF
>TRBJ2-3|TRBV2|NA|few
TGTGCCAGCAAGCCTAGACCGTCCACCGAGTTAACAGATACGCAGTATTTT
CASKPRPSTELTDTQYF
>TRBJ1-1|TRBV10-2|NA|medium-sized
TGCGCCAGCAGTTCTGACCCTTTTTTGAACACTGAAGCTTTCTTT
CASSSDPFLNTEAFF
>TRBJ2-3|TRBV5-1|TRBD2|many
TGCGCCAGCAGCCCGGGGGGGCTTACAGATACGCAGTATTTT
CASSPGGLTDTQYF
>TRBJ2-2|TRBV2|TRBD1|many
TGTGCCAGCCAAGGGACAGCCAACACCGGGGAGCTGTTTTTT
CASQGTANTGELFF
>TRBJ1-1|TRBV18|NA|many
TGTGCCAGCTCACCGAAAGGAGATACGTACACTGAAGCTTTCTTT
CASSPKGDTYTEAFF
>TRBJ1-5|TRBV2|NA|many
TGTGCCAGCAGTGACCTCCCGACGGACCCAATACGCTGGCCCCAGCATTTT
CASSDLPTDPIRWPQHF
>TRBJ2-2|TRBV6-5|NA|many
TGTGCCAGCAGTTCTCGGACGGTAGACTTCGATAACACCGGGGAGCTGTTTTTT
CASSSRTVDFDNTGELFF
>TRBJ2-5|TRBV7-7|NA|many
TGTGCCAGCAGCTTTCTTATATGGGGCTTATTTTGGGAGACCCAGTACTTC
CASSFLIWGLFWETQYF
>TRBJ2-7|TRBV5-1|TRBD2|many
TGCGCCAGCAGCTTGTTTTCGCCTTCGGCGGGGGGATTCTACGAGCAGTACTTC
CASSLFSPSAGGFYEQYF
>TRBJ2-7|TRBV18|NA|many
TGTGCCAGCTCACCGCGTGGAGGCTACGAGCAGTACTTC
CASSPRGGYEQYF
>TRBJ2-1|TRBV7-9|TRBD2|many
TGTGCCAGCAGCTTGGGCGGGGGTGAGCAGTTCTTC
CASSLGGGEQFF
>TRBJ2-1|TRBV3-1|TRBD2|many
TGTGCCAGCAGCCACACTAGCGGGGGGAGTTCCTACAATGAGCAGTTCTTC
CASSHTSGGSSYNEQFF
>TRBJ2-3|TRBV5-4|NA|many
TGTGCCAGCAGCTCCGGTTTCGACTTCACAGATACGCAGTATTTT
CASSSGFDFTDTQYF
>TRBJ2-7|TRBV18|TRBD2|many
TGTGCCAGCTCACCTACGACTAGCGGAGACTACGAGCAGTACTTC
CASSPTTSGDYEQYF
>TRBJ2-7|TRBV7-8|TRBD1|many
TGTGCCAGCAGCTGGGACAGGGGGGGCTACGAGCAGTACTTC
CASSWDRGGYEQYF
>TRBJ1-1|TRBV6-5|NA|many
TGTGCCAGCAGTTACTCCGCAGGCTACACTGAAGCTTTCTTT
CASSYSAGYTEAFF
>TRBJ2-1|TRBV19|TRBD1|many
TGTGCCAGTAGCGACAGGGTATACAATGAGCAGTTCTTC
CASSDRVYNEQFF
>TRBJ2-7|TRBV20-1|NA|NA
TGCAGTGCTAAGCTTCGCTACGAGCAGTACTTC
CSAKLRYEQYF
>TRBJ2-1|TRBV5-6|NA|many
TGTGCCAGCAGCTTCGCCAATGAGCAGTTCTTC
CASSFANEQFF
>TRBJ2-3|TRBV5-1|NA|many
TGCGCCAGCAGCTTGGAGGGCCCCCTAGTGGAGCTGCTTAGCACAGATACGCAGTATTTT
CASSLEGPLVELLSTDTQYF
>TRBJ2-2|TRBV9|NA|many
TGTGCCAGCAGCTTTCCCGGAGCGAACACCGGGGAGCTGTTTTTT
CASSFPGANTGELFF
>TRBJ2-3|TRBV19|TRBD2|many
TGTGCCAGTCAAATAGCGGGAGCCATCACATATACGCAGTATTTT
CASQIAGAITYTQYF
>TRBJ2-2|TRBV25-1|NA|many
TGTGCCAGCAGTGCCGTTTACACCGGGGAGCTGTTTTTT
CASSAVYTGELFF
>TRBJ2-7|TRBV13|TRBD1|NA
TGTGCCAGCAGCCGACAGGGGGAAGAGCAGTACTTC
CASSRQGEEQYF
>TRBJ2-7|TRBV27|TRBD1|medium-sized
TGTGCCAGCAGTTTAACCGGGACAGGGGCTTACGAGCAGTACTTC
CASSLTGTGAYEQYF
>TRBJ2-5|TRBV7-6|NA|many
TGTGCCAGCAGCTCCCCCCGTTTTGAGGACAATTTCCAAGAGACCCAGTACTTC
CASSSPRFEDNFQETQYF
>TRBJ2-7|TRBV5-1|NA|many
TGCGCCAGCAGCTTGGCACTAGCTACCTACGAGCAGTACTTC
CASSLALATYEQYF
>TRBJ2-2|TRBV5-4|NA|many
TGTGCCAGCAGCTTCTCTTTAGGGAGCGGGGAGCTGTTTTTT
CASSFSLGSGELFF
>TRBJ2-5|TRBV7-9|TRBD1|many
TGTGCCAGCAGCTTCCCGGGTAGGGGGCTAGAGACCCAGTACTTC
CASSFPGRGLETQYF
>TRBJ1-2|TRBV5-1|NA|many
TGCGCCAGCAGCACGGACTACGACTATGGCTACACCTTC
CASSTDYDYGYTF
>TRBJ1-2|TRBV10-3|NA|many
TGTGCCATCAGGGATAAGACGGGCTATGGCTACACCTTC
CAIRDKTGYGYTF
>TRBJ2-2|TRBV7-9|NA|many
TGTGCCAGCAGCTTTAAAGGGGAGCTGTTTTTT
CASSFKGELFF
>TRBJ1-2|TRBV6-6|NA|many
TGTGCCAGCAGTGGGATTACAGAAATCTATGGCTACACCTTC
CASSGITEIYGYTF
>TRBJ1-1|TRBV7-3|NA|many
TGTGCCAGCAGCTTAATTGCCCCAGTTCAAAACACTGAAGCTTTCTTT
CASSLIAPVQNTEAFF